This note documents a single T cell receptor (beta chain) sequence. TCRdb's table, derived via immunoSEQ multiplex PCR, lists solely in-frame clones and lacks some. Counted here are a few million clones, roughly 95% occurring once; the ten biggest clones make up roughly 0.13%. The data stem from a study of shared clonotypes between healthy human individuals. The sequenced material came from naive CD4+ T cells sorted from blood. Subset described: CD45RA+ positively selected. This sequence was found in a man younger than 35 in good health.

CDR3 in DNA: TGTGCCAGCAGCCGACGGGAGGCCTACGAGCAGTACTTC. Translating gives CASSRREAYEQYF. This sequence joins TRBV7-9 and TRBJ2-7, with 7 nucleotides matching TRBD2. Germline assignment: CDR1 SEHNR and CDR2 FQNEAQ (reference sequence). With 5 bases clipped from V and 2 bases from J, the junction kept 3 bases outside the gene matches. The CDR3 loop spans 13 amino acids.